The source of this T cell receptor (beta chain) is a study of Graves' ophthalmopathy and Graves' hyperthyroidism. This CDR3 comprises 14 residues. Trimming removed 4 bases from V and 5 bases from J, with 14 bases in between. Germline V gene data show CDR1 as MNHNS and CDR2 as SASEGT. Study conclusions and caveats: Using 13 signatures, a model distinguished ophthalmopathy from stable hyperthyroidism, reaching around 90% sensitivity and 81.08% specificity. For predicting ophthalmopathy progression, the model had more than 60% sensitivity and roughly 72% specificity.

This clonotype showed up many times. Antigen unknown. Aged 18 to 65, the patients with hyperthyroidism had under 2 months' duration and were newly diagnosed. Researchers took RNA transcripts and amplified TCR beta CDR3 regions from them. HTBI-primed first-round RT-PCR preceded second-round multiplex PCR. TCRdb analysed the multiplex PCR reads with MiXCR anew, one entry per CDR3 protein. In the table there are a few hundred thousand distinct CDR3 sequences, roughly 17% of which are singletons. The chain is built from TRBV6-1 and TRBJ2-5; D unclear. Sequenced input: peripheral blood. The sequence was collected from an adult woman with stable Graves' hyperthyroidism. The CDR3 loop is CASSVFPGGETQYF. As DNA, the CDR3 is TGTGCCAGCAGTGTATTTCCAGGTGGGGAGACCCAGTACTTC.